Detailed here is one T cell receptor beta chain. The clone's antigen remains unknown. No per-base quality is available; no much larger clone lies one base away. The QIAGEN blood and tissue kit was used to extract genomic DNA from the sorted cells, and that DNA was then quantified on a NanoDrop 1000. Deep sequencing and quantification of TCR alpha and beta chains were performed on the immunoSEQ platform by multiplex PCR of genomic DNA. The authors' analysis ran thus. Annotation of the TCR sequences relied on IMGT gene and region definitions. Out-of-frame rearrangements were used as a proxy for the preselection repertoire and compared with in-frame clonotypes. The iCHAO1 estimator provided with the immunoSEQ platform was used to estimate repertoire size. Clonal inequality was measured with a Gini index on in-frame amino acid clonotypes, based on the Lorenz curve. The intersect function of the R package tcR was used to count shared clonotypes, and the Jaccard index was used to score similarity. Frequencies of V, J and V-J usage were subjected to principal component analysis with the R prcomp function, without normalization. The immuneACCESS repertoire file appears here via TCRdb, limited to in-frame rearrangements. These files lack a portion of the clones; in checked studies, under half of the deficit traces to unresolved V genes, and the cause of the others is not known. The V and J calls and clone size come from that table; D and trimming were worked out from the DNA. This sample lists about 77,000 clones; roughly 92% were detected once. The ten largest clones capture around 0.15% of the sample.

Naive CD4 T cells, defined as CD45RO-negative and CD62L-positive, were isolated from PBMCs by fluorescence-activated cell sorting. Approximately 50 ml of fresh peripheral blood was collected from each donor, and PBMCs were isolated by Ficoll density centrifugation. All samples were sorted on a FACSAria III instrument and reached purity above 85%. This record comes from a study of human versus mouse CDR3 diversity and MHC coevolution (TCRdb year 2017). Regarding the complete study: According to reports, the immunoSEQ assay can detect one in 200,000 T cells and keeps multiplex PCR amplification bias to a minimum. Across mouse and human samples, each sample had between about 0.6 x 10^7 and 1.6 x 10^7 valid reads. As a reference point for TCR selection on multiple MHC II alleles, the study used human naive CD4 T cell repertoires and compared them against human-TCR-locus transgenic mice that have a single MHC II. The human cohort comprised three healthy volunteer blood donors, one aged 30 to 39, one aged 40 to 50 and one aged 60 to 70 at collection.

From a lookup of the germline V gene, CDR1 and CDR2 are SGHRS and YFSETQ. Including the terminal cysteine and phenylalanine, the CDR3 comprises 13 residues. Only the CDR3 part of the read is kept: 39 bases, read in frame from the first base. V loses 1 base of germline sequence and J loses 3 bases, and the interval between the two ends is 7 bases. Study-level results and caveats: iCHAO1 estimates gave humans the largest TCR beta repertoire, approximately 1.7 million clonotypes, attributed likely to selection by multiple MHC II molecules. Among all the groups compared, the lowest clonal inequality scores came from most of the three human donors. Because human T cells were selected on six or seven MHC II alleles, repertoire diversity was not considered directly comparable between humans and mice. On average, humans had more CDR3 deletions and insertions than mice, indicating greater exonuclease and TdT activity.

The receptor's source is a person aged 25-75 years in good health. Recombination connected TRBV5-1 to TRBJ1-1; the best D guess is TRBD1, with 5 bases matching. Material: naive CD4+ T cells from blood. The cell subset or site label corresponds to: CD45RO-negative CD62L-positive naive CD4 T cells. The nucleotides are TGCGCCAGCAGCTTGCAGGGCGACACTGAAGCTTTCTTT. It specifies CASSLQGDTEAFF.